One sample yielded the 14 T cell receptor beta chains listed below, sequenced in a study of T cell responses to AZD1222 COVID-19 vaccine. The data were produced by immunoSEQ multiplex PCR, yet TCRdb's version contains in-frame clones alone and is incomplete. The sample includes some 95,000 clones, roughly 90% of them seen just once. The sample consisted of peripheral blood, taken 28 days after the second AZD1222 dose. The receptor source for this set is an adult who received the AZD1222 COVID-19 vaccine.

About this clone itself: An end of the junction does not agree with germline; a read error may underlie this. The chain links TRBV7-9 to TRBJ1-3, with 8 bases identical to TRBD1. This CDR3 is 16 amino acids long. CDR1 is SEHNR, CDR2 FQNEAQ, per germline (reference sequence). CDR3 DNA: TGTGCCGGCAGGCAGACAGGGGACCCCTCTGGAAACACCATATATTTT. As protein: CAGRQTGDPSGNTIYF.

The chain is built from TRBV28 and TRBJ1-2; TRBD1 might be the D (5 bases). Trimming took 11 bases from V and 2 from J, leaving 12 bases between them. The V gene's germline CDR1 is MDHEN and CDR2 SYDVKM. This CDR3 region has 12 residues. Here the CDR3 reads CAGGDLNYGYTF. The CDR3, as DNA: TGTGCCGGAGGGGATCTAAACTATGGCTACACCTTC.

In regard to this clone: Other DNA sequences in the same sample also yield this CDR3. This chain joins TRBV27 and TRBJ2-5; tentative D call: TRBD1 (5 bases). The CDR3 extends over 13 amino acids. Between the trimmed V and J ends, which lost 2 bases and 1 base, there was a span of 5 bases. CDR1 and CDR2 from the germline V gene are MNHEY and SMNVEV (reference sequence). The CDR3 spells CASSLDSQETQYF. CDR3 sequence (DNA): TGTGCCAGCAGTTTAGACAGCCAAGAGACCCAGTACTTC.

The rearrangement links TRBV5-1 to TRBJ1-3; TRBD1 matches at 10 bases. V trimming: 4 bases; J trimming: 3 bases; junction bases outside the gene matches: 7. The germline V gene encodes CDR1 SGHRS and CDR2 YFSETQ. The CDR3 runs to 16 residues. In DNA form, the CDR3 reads TGCGCCAGCAGCATTAGACAGGGGGCGGTTGGAAACACCATATATTTT. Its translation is CASSIRQGAVGNTIYF.

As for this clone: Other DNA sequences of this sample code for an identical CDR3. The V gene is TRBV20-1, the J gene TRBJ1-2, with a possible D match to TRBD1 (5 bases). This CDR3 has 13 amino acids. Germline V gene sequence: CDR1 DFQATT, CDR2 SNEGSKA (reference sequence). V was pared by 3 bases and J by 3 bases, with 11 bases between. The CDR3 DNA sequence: TGCAGTGCTAGTCTGGGGACCTACTATGGCTACACCTTC. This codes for CSASLGTYYGYTF.

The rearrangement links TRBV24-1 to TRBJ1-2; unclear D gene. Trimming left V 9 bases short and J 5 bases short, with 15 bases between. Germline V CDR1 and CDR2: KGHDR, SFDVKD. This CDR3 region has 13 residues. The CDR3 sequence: CATSESTGYGYTF. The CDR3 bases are TGTGCCACCTCCGAATCTACCGGGTATGGCTACACCTTC.

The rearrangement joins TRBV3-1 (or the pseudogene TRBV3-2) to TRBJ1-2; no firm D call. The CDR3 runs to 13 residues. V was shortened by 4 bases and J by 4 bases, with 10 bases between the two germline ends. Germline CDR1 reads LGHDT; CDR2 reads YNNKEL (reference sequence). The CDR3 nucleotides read TGTGCCAGCAGCCTTTCAGAGCTCTATGGCTACACCTTC. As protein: CASSLSELYGYTF.

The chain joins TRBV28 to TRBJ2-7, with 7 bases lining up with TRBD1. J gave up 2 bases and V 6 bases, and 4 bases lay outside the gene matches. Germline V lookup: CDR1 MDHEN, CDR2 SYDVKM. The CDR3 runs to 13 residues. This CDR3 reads CASSMDRTYEQYF. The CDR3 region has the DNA TGTGCCAGCAGCATGGACAGGACCTACGAGCAGTACTTC.

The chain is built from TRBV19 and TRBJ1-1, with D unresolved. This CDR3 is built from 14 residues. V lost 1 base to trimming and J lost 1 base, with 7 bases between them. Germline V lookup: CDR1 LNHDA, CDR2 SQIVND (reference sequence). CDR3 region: CASSIVSRNTEAFF. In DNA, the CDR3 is TGTGCCAGTAGTATAGTTTCACGGAACACTGAAGCTTTCTTT. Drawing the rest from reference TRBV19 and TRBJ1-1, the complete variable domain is DGGITQSPKYLFRKEGQNVTLSCEQNLNHDAMYWYRQDPGQGLRLIYYSQIVNDFQKGDIAEGYSVSREKKESFPLTVTSAQKNPTAFYLCASSIVSRNTEAFFGQGTRLTVV.

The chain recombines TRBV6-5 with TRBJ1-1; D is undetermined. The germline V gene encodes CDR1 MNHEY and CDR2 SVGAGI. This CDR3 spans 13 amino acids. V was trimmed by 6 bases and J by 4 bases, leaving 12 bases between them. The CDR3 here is CASSSIGGTEAFF. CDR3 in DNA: TGTGCCAGCAGCAGCATCGGCGGCACTGAAGCTTTCTTT.

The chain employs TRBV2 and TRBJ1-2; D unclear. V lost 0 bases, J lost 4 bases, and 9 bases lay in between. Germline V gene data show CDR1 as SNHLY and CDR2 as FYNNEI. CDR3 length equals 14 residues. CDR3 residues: CASSEASVGYGYTF. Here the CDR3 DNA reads TGTGCCAGCAGTGAAGCGAGCGTAGGCTATGGCTACACCTTC.

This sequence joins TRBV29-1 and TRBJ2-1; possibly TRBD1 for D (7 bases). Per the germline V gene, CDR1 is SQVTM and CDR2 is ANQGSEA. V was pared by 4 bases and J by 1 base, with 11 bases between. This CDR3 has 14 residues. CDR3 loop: CSVGRGLSYNEQFF. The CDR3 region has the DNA TGCAGCGTTGGGAGGGGGCTGTCCTACAATGAGCAGTTCTTC.

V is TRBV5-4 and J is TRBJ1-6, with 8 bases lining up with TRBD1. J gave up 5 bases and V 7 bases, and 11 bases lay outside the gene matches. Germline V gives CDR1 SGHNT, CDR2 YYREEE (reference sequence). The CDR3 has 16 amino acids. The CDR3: CASGRGTGPNNSPLHF. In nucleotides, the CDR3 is TGTGCCAGCGGTCGGGGGACAGGACCTAATAATTCACCCCTCCACTTT.

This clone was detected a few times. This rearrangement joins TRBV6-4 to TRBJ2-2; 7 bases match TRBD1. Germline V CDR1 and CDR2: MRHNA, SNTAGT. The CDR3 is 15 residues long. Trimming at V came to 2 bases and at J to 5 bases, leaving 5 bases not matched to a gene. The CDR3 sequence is CASSDGEGATGELFF. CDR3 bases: TGTGCCAGCAGTGACGGAGAGGGGGCGACCGGGGAGCTGTTTTTT.